This TCR beta chain was found in a study of OX40 agonist ivuxolimab in advanced cancers. Libraries were prepared by immunoSEQ multiplex PCR; TCRdb keeps only in-frame clonotypes and omits some of them. The table lists tens of thousands of clones, approximately 90% of them singletons, with roughly 0.51% in the top ten. The CDR3 is 14 amino acids. Germline V CDR1 and CDR2: WNHNN, SYGVQD (reference sequence). V lost 3 bases, J lost 0 bases, and 8 bases lay in between. The genes are TRBV10-1 and TRBJ2-5, with D possibly matching TRBD2 (5 bases). Source: CD4+ or CD8+ T cells sorted from blood, taken in a trial of the OX40 agonist ivuxolimab. The receptor was isolated from an adult with an advanced solid tumor such as melanoma, head and neck, liver or kidney cancer. In nucleotides, the CDR3 is TGCGCCAGCAGTGATCCGGGGAACCAAGAGACCCAGTACTTC. Amino acid sequence: CASSDPGNQETQYF.